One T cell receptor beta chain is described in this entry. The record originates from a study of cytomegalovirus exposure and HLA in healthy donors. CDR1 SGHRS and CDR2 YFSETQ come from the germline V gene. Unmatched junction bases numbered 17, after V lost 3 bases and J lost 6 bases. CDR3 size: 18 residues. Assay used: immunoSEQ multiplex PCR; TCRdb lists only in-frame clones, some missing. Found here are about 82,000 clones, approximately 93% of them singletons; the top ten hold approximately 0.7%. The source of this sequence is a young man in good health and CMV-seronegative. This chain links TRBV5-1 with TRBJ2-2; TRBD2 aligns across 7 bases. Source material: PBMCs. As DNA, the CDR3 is TGCGCCAGCAGCTCAGACCTCCGGCTAGCGGATGGGGCCGGGGAGCTGTTTTTT. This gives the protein CASSSDLRLADGAGELFF.